This is a list of T cell receptor beta chains from one sample in a study of beta chain features in type 1 diabetes. The repertoire was sequenced with immunoSEQ multiplex PCR; TCRdb's copy has only in-frame clones and lacks some. Here the sample spans about 230,000 clones, over 9.5% being singletons. What was sequenced was naive CD4+ T cells from blood. Source of these receptors: a woman aged 18-35 years in good health. Both conserved end residues are part of each CDR3. D genes are given only for firm matches. The size field is filled for only some rows; it gives once, few, many or a size class.

j_call	clone_size	d_call	v_call	cdr3_aa	cdr3_nt
TRBJ1-2	.	.	TRBV5-1	CASSLRITGIDGYTF	TGCGCCAGCAGCTTGAGGATAACGGGGATCGATGGCTACACCTTC
TRBJ1-6	.	.	TRBV7-9	CASSLALSGIGSPLHF	TGTGCCAGCAGCTTAGCGTTATCGGGGATTGGATCACCCCTCCACTTT
TRBJ1-3	.	.	TRBV10-2	CASSLRMGNTIYF	TGCGCCAGCAGTTTGAGGATGGGAAACACCATATATTTT
TRBJ2-5	few	.	TRBV5-1	CASSFTGPPYF	TGCGCCAGCAGCTTTACGGGTCCCCCCTACTTC
TRBJ1-5	.	.	TRBV5-4	CASSFGGGRSQPQHF	TGTGCCAGCAGCTTCGGGGGAGGCAGGAGTCAGCCCCAGCATTTT
TRBJ2-3	.	TRBD1	TRBV9	CASSWGQATDTQYF	TGTGCCAGCAGCTGGGGACAGGCCACAGATACGCAGTATTTT
TRBJ2-5	few	TRBD1	TRBV5-1	CASSPGQVLKETQYF	TGCGCCAGCAGCCCCGGACAGGTTCTTAAGGAGACCCAGTACTTC
TRBJ2-3	few	.	TRBV13	CASSLGQRTNTDTQYF	TGTGCCAGCAGCTTAGGTCAGCGGACGAACACAGATACGCAGTATTTT
TRBJ2-7	.	TRBD2	TRBV12-5	CASGGRREDRSYEQYF	TGTGCTAGTGGGGGGCGACGGGAGGACCGCTCCTACGAGCAGTACTTC
TRBJ1-1	.	.	TRBV25-1	CASSEGEEAFF	TGTGCCAGCAGTGAAGGGGAGGAAGCTTTCTTT
TRBJ2-2	.	TRBD2	TRBV9	CASSPLPRSGGVPGELFF	TGTGCCAGCAGCCCTCTCCCCCGGAGCGGGGGGGTTCCCGGGGAGCTGTTTTTT